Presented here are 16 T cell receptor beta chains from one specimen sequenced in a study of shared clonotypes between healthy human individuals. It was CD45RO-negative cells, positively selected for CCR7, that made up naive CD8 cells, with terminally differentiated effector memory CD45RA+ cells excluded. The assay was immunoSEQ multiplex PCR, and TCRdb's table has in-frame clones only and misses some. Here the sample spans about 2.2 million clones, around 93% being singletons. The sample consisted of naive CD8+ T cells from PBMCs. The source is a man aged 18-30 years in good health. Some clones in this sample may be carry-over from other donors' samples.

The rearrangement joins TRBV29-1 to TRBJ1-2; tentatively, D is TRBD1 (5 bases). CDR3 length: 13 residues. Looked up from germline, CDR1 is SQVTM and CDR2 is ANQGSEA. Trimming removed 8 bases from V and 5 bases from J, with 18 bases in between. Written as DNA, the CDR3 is TGCAGCTGCAGGGTACGGGGGGGGTATGGCTACACCTTC. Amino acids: CSCRVRGGYGYTF.

The CDR3 spells CASEPTWARDQPQHF. CDR3 DNA sequence: TGTGCCAGCGAACCGACGTGGGCGAGGGATCAGCCCCAGCATTTT. This chain connects TRBV2 to TRBJ1-5; D is uncertain. The V gene's germline CDR1 is SNHLY and CDR2 FYNNEI. The CDR3 totals 15 residues. The V end lost 8 bases, the J end lost 5 bases, and 19 bases lay between the germline ends.

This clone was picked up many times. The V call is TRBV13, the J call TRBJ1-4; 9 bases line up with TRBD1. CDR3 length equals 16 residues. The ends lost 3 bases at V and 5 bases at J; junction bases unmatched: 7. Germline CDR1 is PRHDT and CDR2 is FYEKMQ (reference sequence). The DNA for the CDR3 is TGTGCCAGCAGCTTGGGACAGGGTTGGGGAAATGAAAAACTGTTTTTT. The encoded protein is CASSLGQGWGNEKLFF.

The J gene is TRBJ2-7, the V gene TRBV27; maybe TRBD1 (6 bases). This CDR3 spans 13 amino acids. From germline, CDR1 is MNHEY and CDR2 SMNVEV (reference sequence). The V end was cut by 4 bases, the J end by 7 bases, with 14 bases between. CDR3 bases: TGTGCCAGCAGTTCAGCCAGGGGTTATGAGCAGTACTTC. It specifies CASSSARGYEQYF.

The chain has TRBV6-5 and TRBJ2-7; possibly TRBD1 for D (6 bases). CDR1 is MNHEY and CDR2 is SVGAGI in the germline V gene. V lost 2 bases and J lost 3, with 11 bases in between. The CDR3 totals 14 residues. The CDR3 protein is CASSYIPGDYEQYF. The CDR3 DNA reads TGTGCCAGCAGTTACATCCCAGGGGACTACGAGCAGTACTTC.

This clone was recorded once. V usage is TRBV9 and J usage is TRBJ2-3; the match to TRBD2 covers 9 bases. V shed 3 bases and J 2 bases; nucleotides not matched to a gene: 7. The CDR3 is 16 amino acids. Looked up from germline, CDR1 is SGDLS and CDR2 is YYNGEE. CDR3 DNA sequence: TGTGCCAGCAGCGCTAGCGGGATCAGGGCCACAGATACGCAGTATTTT. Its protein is CASSASGIRATDTQYF.

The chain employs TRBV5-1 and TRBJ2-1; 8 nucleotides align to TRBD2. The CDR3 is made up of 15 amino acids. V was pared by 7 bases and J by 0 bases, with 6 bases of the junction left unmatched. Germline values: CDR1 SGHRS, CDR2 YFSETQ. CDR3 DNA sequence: TGCGCCAGCTCTACTAGCGGACCCTCCTACAATGAGCAGTTCTTC. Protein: CASSTSGPSYNEQFF.

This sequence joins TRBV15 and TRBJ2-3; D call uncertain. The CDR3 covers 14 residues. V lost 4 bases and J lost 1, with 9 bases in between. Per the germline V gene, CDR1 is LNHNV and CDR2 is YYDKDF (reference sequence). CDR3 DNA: TGTGCCACCAGCAAGGTCGGAGGCACAGATACGCAGTATTTT. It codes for CATSKVGGTDTQYF.

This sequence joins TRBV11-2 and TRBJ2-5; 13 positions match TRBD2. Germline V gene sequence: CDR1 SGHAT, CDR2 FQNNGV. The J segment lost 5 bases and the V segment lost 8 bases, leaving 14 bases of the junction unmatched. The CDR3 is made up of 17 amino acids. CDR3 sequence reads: CASRGWTSGSNLETQYF. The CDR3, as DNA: TGTGCCAGCCGCGGCTGGACTAGCGGGAGTAATTTGGAGACCCAGTACTTC.

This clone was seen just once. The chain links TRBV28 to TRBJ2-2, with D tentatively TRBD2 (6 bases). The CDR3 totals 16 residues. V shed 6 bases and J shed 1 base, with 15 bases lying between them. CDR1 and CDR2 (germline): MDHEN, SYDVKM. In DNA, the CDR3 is TGTGCCAGCAGCTGGGGACTGGGGGAGAACACCGGGGAGCTGTTTTTT. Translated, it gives CASSWGLGENTGELFF.

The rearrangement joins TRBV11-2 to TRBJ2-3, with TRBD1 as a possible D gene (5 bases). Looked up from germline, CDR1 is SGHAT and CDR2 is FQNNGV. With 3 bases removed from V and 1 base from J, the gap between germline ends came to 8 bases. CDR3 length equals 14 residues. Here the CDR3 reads CASSLGRGTDTQYF. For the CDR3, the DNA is TGTGCCAGCAGCTTGGGCAGGGGCACAGATACGCAGTATTTT.

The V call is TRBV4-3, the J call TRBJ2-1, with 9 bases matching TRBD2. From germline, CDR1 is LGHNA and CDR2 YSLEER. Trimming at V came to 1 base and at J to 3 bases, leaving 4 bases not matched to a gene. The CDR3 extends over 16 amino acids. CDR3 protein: CASSQAPSGNYNEQFF. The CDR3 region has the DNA TGCGCCAGCAGCCAAGCTCCTAGCGGGAACTACAATGAGCAGTTCTTC.

The CDR3 coding sequence is TGTGCCAGCAGTTTCCTACTAGCGGGAGGTTCTAGTGAGCAGTTCTTC. Protein: CASSFLLAGGSSEQFF. The chain combines TRBV27 with TRBJ2-1; 12 nucleotides match TRBD2. V lost 3 bases and J lost 9; bases outside the gene matches: 9. The V gene's germline CDR1 is MNHEY and CDR2 SMNVEV (reference sequence). This CDR3 has 16 residues.

In nucleotides, the CDR3 is TGTGCCAGCAGTTCGTTGACTGCTGATGAGCAGTTCTTC. Its protein product is CASSSLTADEQFF. The chain uses TRBV28 and TRBJ2-1; D is unresolved. Looked up from germline, CDR1 is MDHEN and CDR2 is SYDVKM. The V and J ends lost 4 bases and 8 bases respectively, with 12 bases between them. The CDR3 consists of 13 residues.

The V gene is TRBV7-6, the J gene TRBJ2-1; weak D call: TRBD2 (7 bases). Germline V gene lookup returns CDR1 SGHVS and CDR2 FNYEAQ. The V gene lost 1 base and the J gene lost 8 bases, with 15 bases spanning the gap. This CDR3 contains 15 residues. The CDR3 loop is CASSLGTRGGYEQFF. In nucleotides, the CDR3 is TGTGCCAGCAGCTTAGGTACTAGGGGGGGGTATGAGCAGTTCTTC.

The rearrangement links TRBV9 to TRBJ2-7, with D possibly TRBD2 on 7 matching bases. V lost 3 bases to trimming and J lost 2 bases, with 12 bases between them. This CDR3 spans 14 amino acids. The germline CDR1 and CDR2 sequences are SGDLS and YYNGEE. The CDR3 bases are TGTGCCAGCAGCGCCGAGGGGGGGACCTACGAGCAGTACTTC. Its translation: CASSAEGGTYEQYF.